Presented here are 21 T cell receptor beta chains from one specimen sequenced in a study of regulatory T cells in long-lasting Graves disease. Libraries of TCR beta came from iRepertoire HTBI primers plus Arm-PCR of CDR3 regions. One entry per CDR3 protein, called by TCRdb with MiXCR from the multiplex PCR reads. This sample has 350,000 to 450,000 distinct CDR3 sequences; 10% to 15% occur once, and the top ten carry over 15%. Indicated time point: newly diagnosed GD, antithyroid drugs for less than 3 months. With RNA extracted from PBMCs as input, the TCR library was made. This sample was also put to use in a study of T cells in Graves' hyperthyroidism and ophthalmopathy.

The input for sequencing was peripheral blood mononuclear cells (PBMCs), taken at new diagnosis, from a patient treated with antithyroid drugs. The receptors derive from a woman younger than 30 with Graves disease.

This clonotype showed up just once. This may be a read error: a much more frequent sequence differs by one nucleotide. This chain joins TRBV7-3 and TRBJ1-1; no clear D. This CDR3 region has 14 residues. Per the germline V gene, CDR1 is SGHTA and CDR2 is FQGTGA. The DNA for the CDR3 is TGCGCCAGCAGCCGAGACGCCTATAACACTGAAGCTTTCTTT. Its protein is CASSRDAYNTEAFF.

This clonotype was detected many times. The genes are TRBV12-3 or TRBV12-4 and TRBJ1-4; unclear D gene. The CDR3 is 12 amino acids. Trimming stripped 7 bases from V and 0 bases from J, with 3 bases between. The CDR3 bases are TGTGCCAGCACTGCAACTAATGAAAAACTGTTTTTT. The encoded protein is CASTATNEKLFF.

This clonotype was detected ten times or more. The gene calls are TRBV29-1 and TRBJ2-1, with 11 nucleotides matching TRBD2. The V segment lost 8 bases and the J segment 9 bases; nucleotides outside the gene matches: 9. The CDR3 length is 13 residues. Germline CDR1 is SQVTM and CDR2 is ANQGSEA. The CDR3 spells CSLGTSGPSEQFF. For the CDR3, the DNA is TGCAGCTTGGGGACTAGCGGACCCAGTGAGCAGTTCTTC.

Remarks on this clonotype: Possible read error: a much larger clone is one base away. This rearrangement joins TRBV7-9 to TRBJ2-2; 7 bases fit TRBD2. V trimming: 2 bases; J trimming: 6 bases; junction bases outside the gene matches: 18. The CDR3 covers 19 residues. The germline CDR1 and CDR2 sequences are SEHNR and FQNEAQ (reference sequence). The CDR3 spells CASSLTTGGRLPVSGELFF. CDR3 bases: TGTGCCAGCAGCTTAACAACTGGCGGGAGATTACCCGTTTCCGGGGAGCTGTTTTTT.

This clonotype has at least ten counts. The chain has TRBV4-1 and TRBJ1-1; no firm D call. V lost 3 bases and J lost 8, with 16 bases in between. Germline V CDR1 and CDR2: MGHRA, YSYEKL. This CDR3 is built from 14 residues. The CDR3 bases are TGCGCCAGCAGCCAGCTCCCGGGGAGTGGAGAAGCTTTCTTT. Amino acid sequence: CASSQLPGSGEAFF.

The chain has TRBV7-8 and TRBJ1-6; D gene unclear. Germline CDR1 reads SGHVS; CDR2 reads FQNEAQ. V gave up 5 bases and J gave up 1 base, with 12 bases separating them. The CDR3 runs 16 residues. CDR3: CASSLRWGSYNSPLHF. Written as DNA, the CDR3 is TGTGCCAGCAGCCTTCGATGGGGATCCTATAATTCACCCCTCCACTTT. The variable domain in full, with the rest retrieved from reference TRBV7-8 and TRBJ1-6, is GAGVSQSPRYKVAKRGQDVALRCDPISGHVSLFWYQQALGQGPEFLTYFQNEAQLDKSGLPSDRFFAERPEGSVSTLKIQRTQQEDSAVYLCASSLRWGSYNSPLHFGNGTRLTVT.

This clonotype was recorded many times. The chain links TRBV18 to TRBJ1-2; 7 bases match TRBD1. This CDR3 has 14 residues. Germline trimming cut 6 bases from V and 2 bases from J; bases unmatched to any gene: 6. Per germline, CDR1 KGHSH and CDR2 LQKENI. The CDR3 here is CASSPTGQNYGYTF. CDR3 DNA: TGTGCCAGCTCTCCCACGGGACAGAACTATGGCTACACCTTC.

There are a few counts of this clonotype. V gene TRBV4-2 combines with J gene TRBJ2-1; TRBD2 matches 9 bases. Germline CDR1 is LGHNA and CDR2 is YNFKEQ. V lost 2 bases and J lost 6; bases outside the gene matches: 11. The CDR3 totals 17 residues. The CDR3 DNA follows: TGTGCCAGCAGCCAATCCCGCGGGCTAGCGGGACCCAATGAGCAGTTCTTC. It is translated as CASSQSRGLAGPNEQFF.

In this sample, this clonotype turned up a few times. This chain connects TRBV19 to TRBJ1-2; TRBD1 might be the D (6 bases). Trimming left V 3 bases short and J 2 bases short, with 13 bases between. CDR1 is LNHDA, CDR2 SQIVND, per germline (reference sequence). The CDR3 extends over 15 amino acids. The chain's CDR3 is CASSMYRQGNYGYTF. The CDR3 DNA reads TGTGCCAGTAGTATGTATCGCCAGGGGAACTATGGCTACACCTTC.

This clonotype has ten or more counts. The CDR3 loop is CASSSVSGQGFRGFQETQYF. In DNA form, the CDR3 reads TGTGCCAGCAGTTCTGTGTCGGGACAGGGGTTCCGCGGGTTTCAAGAGACCCAGTACTTC. The V call is TRBV28, the J call TRBJ2-5, with 10 bases aligning to TRBD1. Germline V gene lookup returns CDR1 MDHEN and CDR2 SYDVKM. The CDR3 runs 20 residues. V lost 4 bases and J lost 2; bases outside the gene matches: 19.

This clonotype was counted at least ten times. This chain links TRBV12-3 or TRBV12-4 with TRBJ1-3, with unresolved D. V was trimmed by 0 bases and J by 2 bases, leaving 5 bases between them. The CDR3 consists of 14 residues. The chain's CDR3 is CASSLAGAGNTIYF. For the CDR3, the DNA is TGTGCCAGCAGTTTAGCCGGGGCTGGAAACACCATATATTTT.

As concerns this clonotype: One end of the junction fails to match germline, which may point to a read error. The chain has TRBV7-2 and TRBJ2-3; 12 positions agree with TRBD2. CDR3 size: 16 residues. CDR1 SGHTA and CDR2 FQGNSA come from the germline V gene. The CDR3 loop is CASSPGLAGTADTQYF. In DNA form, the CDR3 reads TGCGCCAGCAGCCCCGGACTAGCGGGAACTGCGGATACGCAGTATTTT.

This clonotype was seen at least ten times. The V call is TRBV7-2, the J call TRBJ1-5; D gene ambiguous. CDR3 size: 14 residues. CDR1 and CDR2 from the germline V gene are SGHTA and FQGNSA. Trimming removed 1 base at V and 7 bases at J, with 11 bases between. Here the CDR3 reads CASSLVTERQPQHF. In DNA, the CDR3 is TGTGCCAGCAGCTTAGTTACAGAGCGGCAGCCCCAGCATTTT.

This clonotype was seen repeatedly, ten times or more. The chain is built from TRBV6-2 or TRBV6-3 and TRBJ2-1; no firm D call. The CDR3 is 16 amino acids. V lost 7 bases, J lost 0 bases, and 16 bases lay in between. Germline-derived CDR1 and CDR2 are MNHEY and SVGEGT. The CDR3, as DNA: TGTGCCAGCACCACTACCAGTACGAGCTCCTACAATGAGCAGTTCTTC. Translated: CASTTTSTSSYNEQFF.

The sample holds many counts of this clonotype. This CDR3 reads CASSFFGRNYEQYF. CDR3 DNA: TGCGCCAGCAGCTTCTTCGGGAGAAACTACGAGCAGTACTTC. V usage is TRBV5-1 and J usage is TRBJ2-7; TRBD2 is a possible D gene (6 bases). CDR1 is SGHRS and CDR2 is YFSETQ in the germline V gene. V was trimmed by 2 bases and J by 3 bases, leaving 12 bases between them. This CDR3 has 14 amino acids.

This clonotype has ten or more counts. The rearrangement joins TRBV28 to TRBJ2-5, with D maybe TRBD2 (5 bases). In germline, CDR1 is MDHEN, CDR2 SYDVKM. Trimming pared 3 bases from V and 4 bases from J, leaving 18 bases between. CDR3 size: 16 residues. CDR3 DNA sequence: TGTGCCAGCAGTTTTCCCCCAGCGGCTGAGCGAGAGACCCAGTACTTC. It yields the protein CASSFPPAAERETQYF.

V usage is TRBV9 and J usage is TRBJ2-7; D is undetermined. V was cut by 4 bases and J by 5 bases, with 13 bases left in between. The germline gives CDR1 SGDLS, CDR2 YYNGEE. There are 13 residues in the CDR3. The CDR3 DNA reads TGTGCCAGCAGCTCACCCCTAAGGGACGAGCAGTACTTC. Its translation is CASSSPLRDEQYF.

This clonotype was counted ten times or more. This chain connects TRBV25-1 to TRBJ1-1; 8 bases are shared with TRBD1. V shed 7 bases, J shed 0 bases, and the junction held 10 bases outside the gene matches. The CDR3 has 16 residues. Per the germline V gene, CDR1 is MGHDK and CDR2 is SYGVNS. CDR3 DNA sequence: TGTGCCAGCACGAAGGGGACAGGCGGACTGAACACTGAAGCTTTCTTT. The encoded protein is CASTKGTGGLNTEAFF.

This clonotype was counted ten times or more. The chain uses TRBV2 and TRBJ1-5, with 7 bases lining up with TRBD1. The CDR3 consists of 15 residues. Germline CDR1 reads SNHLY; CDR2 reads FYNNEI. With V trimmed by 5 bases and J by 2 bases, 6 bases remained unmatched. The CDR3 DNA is TGTGCCAGCAGTTCTCAAGACAGGGGCAATCAGCCCCAGCATTTT. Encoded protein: CASSSQDRGNQPQHF.

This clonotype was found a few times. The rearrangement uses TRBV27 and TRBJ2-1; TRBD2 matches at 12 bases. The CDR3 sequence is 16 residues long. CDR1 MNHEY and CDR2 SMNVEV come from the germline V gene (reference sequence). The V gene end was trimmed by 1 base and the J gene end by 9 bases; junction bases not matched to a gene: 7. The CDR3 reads CASSLWSSGRVGEQFF. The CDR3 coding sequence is TGTGCCAGCAGTTTATGGTCTAGCGGGAGGGTGGGTGAGCAGTTCTTC.

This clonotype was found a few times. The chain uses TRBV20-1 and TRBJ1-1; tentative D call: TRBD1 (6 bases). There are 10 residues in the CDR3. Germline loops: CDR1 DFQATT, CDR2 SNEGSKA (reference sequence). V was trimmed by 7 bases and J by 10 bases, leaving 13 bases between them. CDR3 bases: TGCAGTGGGGGGCTATTCGGAGCTTTCTTT. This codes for CSGGLFGAFF.